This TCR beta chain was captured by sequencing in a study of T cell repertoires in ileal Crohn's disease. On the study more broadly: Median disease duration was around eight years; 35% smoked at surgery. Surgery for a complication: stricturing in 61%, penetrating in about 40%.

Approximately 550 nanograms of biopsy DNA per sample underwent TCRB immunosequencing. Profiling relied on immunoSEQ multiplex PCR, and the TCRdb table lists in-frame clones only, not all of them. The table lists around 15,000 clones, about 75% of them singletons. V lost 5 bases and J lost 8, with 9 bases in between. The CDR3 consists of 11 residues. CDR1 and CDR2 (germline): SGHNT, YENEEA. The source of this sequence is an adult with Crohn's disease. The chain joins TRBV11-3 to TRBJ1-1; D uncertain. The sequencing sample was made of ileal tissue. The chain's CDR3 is CASSQPGEAFF. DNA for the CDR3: TGTGCCAGCAGCCAGCCCGGGGAAGCTTTCTTT.